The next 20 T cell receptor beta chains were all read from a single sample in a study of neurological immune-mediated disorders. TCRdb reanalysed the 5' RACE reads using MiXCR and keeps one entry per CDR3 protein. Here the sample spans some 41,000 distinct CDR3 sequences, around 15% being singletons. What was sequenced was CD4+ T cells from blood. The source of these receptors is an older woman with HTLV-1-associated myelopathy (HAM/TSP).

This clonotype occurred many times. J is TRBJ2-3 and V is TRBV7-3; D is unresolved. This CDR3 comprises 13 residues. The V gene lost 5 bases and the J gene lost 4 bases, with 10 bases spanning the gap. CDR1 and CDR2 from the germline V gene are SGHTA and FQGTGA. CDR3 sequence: CASSTLGADTQYF. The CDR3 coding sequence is TGTGCCAGCAGCACTCTTGGGGCAGATACGCAGTATTTT.

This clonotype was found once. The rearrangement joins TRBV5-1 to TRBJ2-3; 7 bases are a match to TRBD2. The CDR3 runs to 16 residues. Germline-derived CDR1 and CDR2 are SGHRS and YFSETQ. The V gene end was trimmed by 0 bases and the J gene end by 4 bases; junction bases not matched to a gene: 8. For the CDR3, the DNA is TGCGCCAGCAGCTTGGCCGGCGGGAGAGGGGCAGATACGCAGTATTTT. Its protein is CASSLAGGRGADTQYF.

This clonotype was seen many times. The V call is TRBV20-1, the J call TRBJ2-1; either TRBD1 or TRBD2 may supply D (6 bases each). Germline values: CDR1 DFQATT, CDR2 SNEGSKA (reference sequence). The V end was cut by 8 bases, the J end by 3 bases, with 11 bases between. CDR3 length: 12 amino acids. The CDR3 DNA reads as TGCAGTACGGGGGCGAACTACAATGAGCAGTTCTTC. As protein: CSTGANYNEQFF.

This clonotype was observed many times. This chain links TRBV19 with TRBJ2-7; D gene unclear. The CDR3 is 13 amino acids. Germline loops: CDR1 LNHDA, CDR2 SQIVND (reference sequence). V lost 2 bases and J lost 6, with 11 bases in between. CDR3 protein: CASSISTEAEQYF. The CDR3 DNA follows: TGTGCCAGTAGTATATCCACAGAGGCCGAGCAGTACTTC.

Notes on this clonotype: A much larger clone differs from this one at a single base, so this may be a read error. This chain's CDR3 is CASSFPAGTNYGYTF. Here the CDR3 DNA reads TGTGCCAGCAGCTTTCCGGCTGGGACTAACTATGGCTACACCTTC. This chain uses TRBV5-6 with TRBJ1-2; D unresolved. The CDR3 is made up of 15 amino acids. Trimming removed 2 bases from V and 0 bases from J, with 11 bases in between. CDR1 SGHDT and CDR2 YYEEEE come from the germline V gene.

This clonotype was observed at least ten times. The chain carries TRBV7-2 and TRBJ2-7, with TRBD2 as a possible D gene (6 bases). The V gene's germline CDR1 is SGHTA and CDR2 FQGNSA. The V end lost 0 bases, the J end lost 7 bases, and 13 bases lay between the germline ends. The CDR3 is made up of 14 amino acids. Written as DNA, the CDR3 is TGTGCCAGCAGCTTAGCGGCCGGTCGGGGGGAGCAGTACTTC. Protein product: CASSLAAGRGEQYF.

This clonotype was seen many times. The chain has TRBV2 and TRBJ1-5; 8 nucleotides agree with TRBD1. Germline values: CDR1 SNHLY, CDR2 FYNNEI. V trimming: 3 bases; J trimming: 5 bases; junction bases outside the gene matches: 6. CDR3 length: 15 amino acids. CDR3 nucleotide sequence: TGTGCCAGCAGTGAGGACAGGGCGGGGGATCAGCCCCAGCATTTT. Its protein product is CASSEDRAGDQPQHF.

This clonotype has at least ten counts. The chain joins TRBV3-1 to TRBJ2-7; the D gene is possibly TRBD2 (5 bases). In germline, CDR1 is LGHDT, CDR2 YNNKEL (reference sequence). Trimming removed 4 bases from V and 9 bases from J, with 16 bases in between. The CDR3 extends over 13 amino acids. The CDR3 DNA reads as TGTGCCAGCAGCCTAGCGATCATGGGGAGGCAGTACTTC. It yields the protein CASSLAIMGRQYF.

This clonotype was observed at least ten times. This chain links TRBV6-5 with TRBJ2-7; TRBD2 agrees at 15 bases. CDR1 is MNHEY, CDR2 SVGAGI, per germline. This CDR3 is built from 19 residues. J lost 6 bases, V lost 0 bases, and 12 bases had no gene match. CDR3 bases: TGTGCCAGCAGTTACTCGATAGGTGGACTAGCGGGGGGGCTCTCCGAGCAGTACTTC. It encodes CASSYSIGGLAGGLSEQYF.

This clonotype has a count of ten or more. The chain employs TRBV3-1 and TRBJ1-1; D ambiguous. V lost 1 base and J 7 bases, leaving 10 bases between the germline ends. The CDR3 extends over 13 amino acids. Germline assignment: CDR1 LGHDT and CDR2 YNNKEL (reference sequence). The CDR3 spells CASSQGKDHEAFF. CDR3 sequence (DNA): TGTGCCAGCAGCCAAGGGAAGGACCATGAAGCTTTCTTT.

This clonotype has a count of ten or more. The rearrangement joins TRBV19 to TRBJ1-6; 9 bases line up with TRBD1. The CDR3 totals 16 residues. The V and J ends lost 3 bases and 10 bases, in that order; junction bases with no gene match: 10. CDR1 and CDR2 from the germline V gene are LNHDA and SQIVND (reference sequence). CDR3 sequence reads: CASSIPPRQGGSPLHF. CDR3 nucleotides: TGTGCCAGTAGTATCCCCCCCCGACAGGGGGGATCACCCCTCCACTTT.

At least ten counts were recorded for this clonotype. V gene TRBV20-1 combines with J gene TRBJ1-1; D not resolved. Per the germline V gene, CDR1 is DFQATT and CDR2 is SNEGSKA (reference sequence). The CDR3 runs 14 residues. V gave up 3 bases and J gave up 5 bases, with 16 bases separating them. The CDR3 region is CSASLGRVWTEAFF. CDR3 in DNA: TGCAGTGCTAGCTTGGGCCGGGTCTGGACTGAAGCTTTCTTT.

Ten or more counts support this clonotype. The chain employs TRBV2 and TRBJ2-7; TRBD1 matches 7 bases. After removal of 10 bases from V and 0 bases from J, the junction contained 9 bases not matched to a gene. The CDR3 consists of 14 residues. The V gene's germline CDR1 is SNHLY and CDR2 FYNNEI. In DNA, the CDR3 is TGTGCCACGAGTTTCGGGACAGCCTCCTACGAGCAGTACTTC. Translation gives CATSFGTASYEQYF.

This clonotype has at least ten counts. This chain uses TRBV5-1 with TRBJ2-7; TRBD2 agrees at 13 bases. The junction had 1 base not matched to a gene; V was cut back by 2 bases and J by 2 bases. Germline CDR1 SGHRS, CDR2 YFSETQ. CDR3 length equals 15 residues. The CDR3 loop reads CASSFGTSGAYEQYF. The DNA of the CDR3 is TGCGCCAGCAGCTTCGGGACTAGCGGGGCCTACGAGCAGTACTTC.

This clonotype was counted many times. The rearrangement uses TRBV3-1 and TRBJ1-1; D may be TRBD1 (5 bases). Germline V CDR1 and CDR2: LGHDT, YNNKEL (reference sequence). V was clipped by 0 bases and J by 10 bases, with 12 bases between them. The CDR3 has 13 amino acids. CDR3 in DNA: TGTGCCAGCAGCCAAGATCTGCAGGGAGGAGCTTTCTTT. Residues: CASSQDLQGGAFF.

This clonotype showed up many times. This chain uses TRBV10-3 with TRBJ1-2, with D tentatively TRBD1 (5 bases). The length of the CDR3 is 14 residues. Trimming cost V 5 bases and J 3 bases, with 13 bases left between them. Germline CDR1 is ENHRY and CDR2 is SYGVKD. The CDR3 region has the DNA TGTGCCATCAGTTGGGCGACAGATTACTATGGCTACACCTTC. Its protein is CAISWATDYYGYTF.

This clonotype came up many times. CDR3: CASRPGHGTSGANVLTF. CDR3 sequence (DNA): TGTGCCAGCAGACCGGGACATGGAACCTCTGGGGCCAACGTCCTGACTTTC. This chain links TRBV6-1 with TRBJ2-6; TRBD1 might be the D (6 bases). Trimming left V 6 bases short and J 0 bases short, with 15 bases between. CDR1 MNHNS and CDR2 SASEGT come from the germline V gene. The CDR3 sequence is 17 residues long.

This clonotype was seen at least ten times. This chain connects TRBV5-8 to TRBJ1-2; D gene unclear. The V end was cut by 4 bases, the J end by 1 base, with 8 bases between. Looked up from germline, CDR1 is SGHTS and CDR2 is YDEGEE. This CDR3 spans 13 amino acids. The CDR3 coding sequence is TGTGCCAGCAGCCTATTAAATAACTATGGCTACACCTTC. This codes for CASSLLNNYGYTF.

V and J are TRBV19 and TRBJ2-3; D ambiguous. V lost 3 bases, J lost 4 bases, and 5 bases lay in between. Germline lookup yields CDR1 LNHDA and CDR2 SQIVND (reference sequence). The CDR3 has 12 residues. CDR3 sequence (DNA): TGTGCCAGTAGTATTAACGCAGATACGCAGTATTTT. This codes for CASSINADTQYF.

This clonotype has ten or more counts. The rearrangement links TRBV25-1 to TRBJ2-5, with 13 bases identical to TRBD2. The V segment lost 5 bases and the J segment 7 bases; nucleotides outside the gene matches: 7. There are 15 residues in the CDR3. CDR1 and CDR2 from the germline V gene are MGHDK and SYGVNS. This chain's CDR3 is CASSRGTSGVRTQYF. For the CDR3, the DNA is TGTGCCAGCAGTCGCGGGACTAGCGGGGTCCGGACCCAGTACTTC. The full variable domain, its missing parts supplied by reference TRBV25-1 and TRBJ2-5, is EADIYQTPRYLVIGTGKKITLECSQTMGHDKMYWYQQDPGMELHLIHYSYGVNSTEKGDLSSESTVSRIRTEHFPLTLESARPSHTSQYLCASSRGTSGVRTQYFGPGTRLLVL.